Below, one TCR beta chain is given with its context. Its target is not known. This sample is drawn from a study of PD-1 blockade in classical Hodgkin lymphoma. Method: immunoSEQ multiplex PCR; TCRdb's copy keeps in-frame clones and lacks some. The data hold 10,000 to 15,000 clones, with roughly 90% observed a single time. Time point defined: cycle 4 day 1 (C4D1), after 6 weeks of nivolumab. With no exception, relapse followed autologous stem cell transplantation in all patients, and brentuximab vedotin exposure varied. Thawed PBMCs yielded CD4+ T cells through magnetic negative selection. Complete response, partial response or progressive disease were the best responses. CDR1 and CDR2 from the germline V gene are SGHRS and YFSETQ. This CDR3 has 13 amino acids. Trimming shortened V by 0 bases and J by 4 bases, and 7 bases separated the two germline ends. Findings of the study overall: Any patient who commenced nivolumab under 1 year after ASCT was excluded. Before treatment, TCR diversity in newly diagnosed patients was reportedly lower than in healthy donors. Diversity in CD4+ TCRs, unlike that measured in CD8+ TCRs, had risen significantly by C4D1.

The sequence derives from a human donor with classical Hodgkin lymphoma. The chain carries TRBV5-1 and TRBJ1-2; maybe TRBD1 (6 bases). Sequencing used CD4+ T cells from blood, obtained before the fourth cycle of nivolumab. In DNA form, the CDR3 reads TGCGCCAGCAGCTTGGACAGGGCCTATGGCTACACCTTC. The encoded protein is CASSLDRAYGYTF. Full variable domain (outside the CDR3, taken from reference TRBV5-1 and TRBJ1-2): KAGVTQTPRYLIKTRGQQVTLSCSPISGHRSVSWYQQTPGQGLQFLFEYFSETQRNKGNFPGRFSGRQFSNSRSEMNVSTLELGDSALYLCASSLDRAYGYTFGSGTRLTVV.